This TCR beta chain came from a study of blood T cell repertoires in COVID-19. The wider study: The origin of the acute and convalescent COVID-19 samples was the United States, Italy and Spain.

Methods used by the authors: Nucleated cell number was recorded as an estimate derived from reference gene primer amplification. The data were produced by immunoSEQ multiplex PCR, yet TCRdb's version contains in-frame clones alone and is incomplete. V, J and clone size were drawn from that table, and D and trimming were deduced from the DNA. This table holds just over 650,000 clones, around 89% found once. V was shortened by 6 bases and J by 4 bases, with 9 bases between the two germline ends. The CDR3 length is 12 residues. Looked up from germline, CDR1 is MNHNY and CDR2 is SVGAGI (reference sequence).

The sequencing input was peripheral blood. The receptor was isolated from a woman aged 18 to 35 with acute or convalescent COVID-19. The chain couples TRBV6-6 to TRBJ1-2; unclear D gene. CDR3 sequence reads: CASSPGSYGYTF. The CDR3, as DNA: TGTGCCAGCAGCCCGGGTAGCTATGGCTACACCTTC.